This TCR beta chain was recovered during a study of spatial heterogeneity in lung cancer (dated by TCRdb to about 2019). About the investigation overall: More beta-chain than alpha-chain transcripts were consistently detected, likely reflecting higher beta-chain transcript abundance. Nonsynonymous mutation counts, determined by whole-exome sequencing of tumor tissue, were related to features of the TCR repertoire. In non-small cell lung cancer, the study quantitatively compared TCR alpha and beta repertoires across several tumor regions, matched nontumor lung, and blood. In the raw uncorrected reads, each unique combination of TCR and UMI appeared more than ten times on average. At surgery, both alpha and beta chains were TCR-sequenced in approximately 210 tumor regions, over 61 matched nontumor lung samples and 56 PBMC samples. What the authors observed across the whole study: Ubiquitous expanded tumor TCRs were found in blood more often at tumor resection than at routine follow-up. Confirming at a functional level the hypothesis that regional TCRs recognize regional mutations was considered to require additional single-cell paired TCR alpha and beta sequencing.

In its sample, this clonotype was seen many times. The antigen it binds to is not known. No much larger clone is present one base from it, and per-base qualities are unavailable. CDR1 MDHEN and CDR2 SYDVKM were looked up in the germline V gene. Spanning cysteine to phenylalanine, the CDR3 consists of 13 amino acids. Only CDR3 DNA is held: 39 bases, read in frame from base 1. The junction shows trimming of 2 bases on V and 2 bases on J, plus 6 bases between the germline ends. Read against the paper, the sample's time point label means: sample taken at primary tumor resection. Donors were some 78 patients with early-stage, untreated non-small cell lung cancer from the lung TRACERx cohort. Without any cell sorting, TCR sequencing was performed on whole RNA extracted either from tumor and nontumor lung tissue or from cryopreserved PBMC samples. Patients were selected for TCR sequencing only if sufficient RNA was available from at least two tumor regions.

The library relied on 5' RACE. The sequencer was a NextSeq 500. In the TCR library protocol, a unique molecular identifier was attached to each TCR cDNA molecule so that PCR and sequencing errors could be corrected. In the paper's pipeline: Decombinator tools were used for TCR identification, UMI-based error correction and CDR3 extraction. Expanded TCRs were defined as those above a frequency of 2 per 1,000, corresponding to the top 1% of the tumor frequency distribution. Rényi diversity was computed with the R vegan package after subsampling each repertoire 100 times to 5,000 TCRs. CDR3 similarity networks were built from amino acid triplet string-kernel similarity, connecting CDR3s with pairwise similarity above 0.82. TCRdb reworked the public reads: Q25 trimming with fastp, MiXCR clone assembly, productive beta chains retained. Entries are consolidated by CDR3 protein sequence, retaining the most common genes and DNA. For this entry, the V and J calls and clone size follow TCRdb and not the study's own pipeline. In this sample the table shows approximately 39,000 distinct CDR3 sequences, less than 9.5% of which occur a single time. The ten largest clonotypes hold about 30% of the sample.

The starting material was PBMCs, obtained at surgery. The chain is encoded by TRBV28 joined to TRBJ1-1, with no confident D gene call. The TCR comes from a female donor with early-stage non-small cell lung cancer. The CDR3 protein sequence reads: CASSLHPNTEAFF. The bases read TGTGCCAGCAGTTTACACCCCAACACTGAAGCTTTCTTT.